This T cell receptor (beta chain) was profiled in a study of shared clonotypes between healthy human individuals. Study observations and caveats: In the sorted subsets, rarefaction showed sequencing was incomplete despite large depth. Blood alone was sampled, and tissue repertoires likely differ.

This clone occurred a few times. As yet, its antigen is unknown. CDR3 size: 15 residues. Germline V gives CDR1 SGDLS, CDR2 YYNGEE. V shed 0 bases, J shed 8 bases, and the junction held 6 bases outside the gene matches. The data were produced by immunoSEQ multiplex PCR, yet TCRdb's version contains in-frame clones alone and is incomplete. The repertoire holds 950,000 to 1,100,000 clones, with about four fifths as singletons. The receptor was isolated from a man aged 18 to 30 in good health. Some clones in this sample may be carry-over from other donors' samples. This chain joins TRBV9 and TRBJ1-4, with 8 bases identical to TRBD1. The sequencing input was memory CD4+ T cells from PBMCs. Subset specified: CD45RA-negative fraction. The CDR3 is CASSVAPQGGEKLFF. The CDR3 DNA follows: TGTGCCAGCAGCGTAGCCCCACAGGGGGGAGAAAAACTGTTTTTT.